Each of the 26 T cell receptor beta chains below was sequenced from the same sample in a study of OX40 agonist ivuxolimab in advanced cancers. Method: immunoSEQ multiplex PCR; TCRdb's copy keeps in-frame clones and lacks some. Among around 100,000 clones listed, approximately 90% were seen once. The input for sequencing was CD4+ or CD8+ T cells sorted from blood, taken in a trial of the OX40 agonist ivuxolimab. Receptors were obtained from an adult with an advanced solid tumor such as melanoma, head and neck, liver or kidney cancer.

This CDR3 is CASSANRETQYF. CDR3 nucleotide sequence: TGTGCCAGCAGCGCCAACAGGGAGACCCAGTACTTC. This chain links TRBV7-2 with TRBJ2-5; tentatively, D is TRBD1 (5 bases). The CDR3 consists of 12 residues. V lost 5 bases and J 5 bases, leaving 9 bases between the germline ends. Germline CDR1 is SGHTA and CDR2 is FQGNSA.

The CDR3 here is CASSSGQDYGYTF. CDR3 nucleotide sequence: TGTGCCAGCAGCTCGGGACAGGACTATGGCTACACCTTC. The rearrangement joins TRBV7-2 to TRBJ1-2, with 8 bases identical to TRBD1. CDR1 and CDR2 (germline): SGHTA, FQGNSA. Trimming cost V 4 bases and J 3 bases; bases outside gene matches: 1. This CDR3 spans 13 amino acids.

V gene TRBV2 combines with J gene TRBJ2-3; no clear D gene. The CDR3 loop spans 15 amino acids. CDR1 and CDR2 from the germline V gene are SNHLY and FYNNEI. Trimming left V 0 bases short and J 0 bases short, with 7 bases between. The CDR3 region has the DNA TGTGCCAGCAGTGAAGCGTATAGGAGCACAGATACGCAGTATTTT. Translated: CASSEAYRSTDTQYF.

The chain carries TRBV19 and TRBJ2-5, with a weak D call TRBD1 (5 bases). The CDR3 extends over 14 amino acids. Trimming took off 5 bases at V and 5 bases at J, with 15 bases between the two ends. Germline V gene data show CDR1 as LNHDA and CDR2 as SQIVND (reference sequence). The CDR3: CASSGQGSAETQYF. CDR3 in DNA: TGTGCCAGTAGTGGGCAGGGCAGTGCGGAGACCCAGTACTTC.

The V call is TRBV19, the J call TRBJ1-2, with D possibly being TRBD1 (6 bases). V lost 6 bases to trimming and J lost 2 bases, with 16 bases between them. This CDR3 region has 15 residues. Germline V gene data show CDR1 as LNHDA and CDR2 as SQIVND (reference sequence). The CDR3 loop is CASRPARGVNYGYTF. DNA for the CDR3: TGTGCCAGTAGACCCGCCAGGGGAGTCAACTATGGCTACACCTTC.

This sequence joins TRBV5-1 and TRBJ2-5; TRBD2 matches at 10 bases. Germline values: CDR1 SGHRS, CDR2 YFSETQ. This CDR3 has 14 amino acids. V was pared by 5 bases and J by 5 bases, with 6 bases of the junction left unmatched. The CDR3 is CASSLAGVMETQYF. CDR3 bases: TGCGCCAGCAGTCTAGCGGGAGTGATGGAGACCCAGTACTTC.

The J gene is TRBJ1-2, the V gene TRBV10-3; D unresolved. Trimming shortened V by 2 bases and J by 8 bases, and 9 bases separated the two germline ends. Per the germline V gene, CDR1 is ENHRY and CDR2 is SYGVKD. CDR3 length: 12 amino acids. CDR3: CAISEEAWGYTF. CDR3 coding DNA: TGTGCCATCAGTGAGGAGGCTTGGGGCTACACCTTC.

The chain links TRBV5-6 to TRBJ2-5; 7 bases are a match to TRBD1. The junction had 10 bases not matched to a gene; V was cut back by 0 bases and J by 5 bases. CDR3 length: 16 residues. The germline gives CDR1 SGHDT, CDR2 YYEEEE. CDR3 amino acids: CASSLARDSLSETQYF. As DNA, the CDR3 is TGTGCCAGCAGCTTGGCCAGGGACAGTTTGTCGGAGACCCAGTACTTC.

The chain employs TRBV4-3 and TRBJ2-5; D gene unclear. Trimming shortened V by 0 bases and J by 4 bases, and 6 bases separated the two germline ends. This CDR3 has 13 residues. From germline, CDR1 is LGHNA and CDR2 YSLEER. In DNA, the CDR3 is TGCGCCAGCAGCCAAGATTATTCAGAGACCCAGTACTTC. Protein sequence: CASSQDYSETQYF.

The chain links TRBV23-1 to TRBJ2-7; no firm D call. TRBV23-1 is reported as an ORF; its role is uncertain. This CDR3 is built from 16 residues. V was clipped by 1 base and J by 5 bases, with 18 bases between them. The CDR3 is CASSQFYVKATDEQYF. DNA for the CDR3: TGCGCCAGCAGTCAATTCTACGTAAAAGCTACTGACGAGCAGTACTTC.

The chain uses TRBV5-1 and TRBJ2-1; D is undetermined. This CDR3 spans 15 amino acids. Trimming took 2 bases from V and 0 from J, leaving 9 bases between them. CDR1 SGHRS and CDR2 YFSETQ come from the germline V gene. The CDR3 DNA reads as TGCGCCAGCAGCTTCCGGCTCTTCTCCTACAATGAGCAGTTCTTC. Protein product: CASSFRLFSYNEQFF.

The chain recombines TRBV6-6 with TRBJ2-7; the match to TRBD1 covers 8 bases. CDR3 length equals 15 residues. The ends lost 4 bases at V and 4 bases at J; junction bases unmatched: 9. From germline, CDR1 is MNHNY and CDR2 SVGAGI (reference sequence). The CDR3 bases are TGTGCCAGCAGTTCTCCGGACAGGGTTAAGTACGAGCAGTACTTC. Translating gives CASSSPDRVKYEQYF.

The CDR3 protein is CASSLARYTEAFF. The CDR3 DNA follows: TGTGCCAGCAGCCTCGCCAGGTACACTGAAGCTTTCTTT. The genes are TRBV11-3 and TRBJ1-1, with D uncertain. V lost 5 bases and J lost 3, with 10 bases in between. Germline V gene lookup returns CDR1 SGHNT and CDR2 YENEEA. CDR3 length equals 13 residues.

The chain is built from TRBV14 and TRBJ2-3, with TRBD2 as a possible D gene (6 bases). Trimming took 7 bases from V and 5 from J, leaving 19 bases between them. The CDR3 length is 15 residues. The germline V gene has CDR1 SGHDN and CDR2 FVKESK. This CDR3 reads CASTRLASAIDTQYF. As DNA, the CDR3 is TGTGCCAGCACCCGATTGGCTAGCGCAATAGATACGCAGTATTTT.

The chain uses TRBV28 and TRBJ1-5; TRBD1 agrees at 10 bases. Germline V lookup: CDR1 MDHEN, CDR2 SYDVKM. The CDR3 consists of 14 residues. The ends lost 5 bases at V and 6 bases at J; junction bases unmatched: 4. The CDR3 is CASSPGTGVQPQHF. As DNA, the CDR3 is TGTGCCAGCAGTCCCGGGACAGGGGTTCAGCCCCAGCATTTT.

The chain employs TRBV15 and TRBJ2-6; 8 bases line up with TRBD1. The germline V gene encodes CDR1 LNHNV and CDR2 YYDKDF (reference sequence). V dropped 6 bases and J dropped 0; count of bases not matched to a gene: 4. The CDR3 loop spans 16 amino acids. CDR3 region: CATRQGDSSGANVLTF. The CDR3 nucleotides are TGTGCCACCAGACAGGGGGATAGCTCTGGGGCCAACGTCCTGACTTTC.

This clone was detected a few times. V gene TRBV6-5 combines with J gene TRBJ2-3; 8 nucleotides agree with TRBD1. The J segment lost 1 base and the V segment lost 0 bases, leaving 0 bases of the junction unmatched. CDR1 is MNHEY, CDR2 SVGAGI, per germline. The CDR3 consists of 15 residues. The CDR3 DNA follows: TGTGCCAGCAGTTACTCGGACAGGGGCACAGATACGCAGTATTTT. It translates to CASSYSDRGTDTQYF.

The CDR3 bases are TGTGCCAGCGCTGACGACAGAACAAATGAAAAACTGTTTTTT. Its protein is CASADDRTNEKLFF. V usage is TRBV2 and J usage is TRBJ1-4; possible D gene TRBD1, 5 bases. Germline V gene lookup returns CDR1 SNHLY and CDR2 FYNNEI. This CDR3 spans 14 amino acids. V lost 8 bases to trimming and J lost 5 bases, with 15 bases between them.

This clone was picked up one time. The rearrangement joins TRBV20-1 to TRBJ2-1; tentative D call: TRBD2 (5 bases). Per germline, CDR1 DFQATT and CDR2 SNEGSKA (reference sequence). Trimming left V 6 bases short and J 8 bases short, with 11 bases between. The CDR3 spans 11 residues. CDR3 residues: CSAGDGDEQFF. CDR3 in DNA: TGCAGTGCCGGAGACGGGGATGAGCAGTTCTTC.

This clone was seen once. V usage is TRBV7-6 and J usage is TRBJ2-7; a weak D match, TRBD2 (6 bases). The CDR3 has 14 residues. V was cut by 5 bases and J by 6 bases, with 17 bases left in between. Germline V CDR1 and CDR2: SGHVS, FNYEAQ. The CDR3 protein is CASSDGEVGSEQYF. The CDR3 DNA reads as TGTGCCAGCAGCGATGGGGAGGTGGGCTCCGAGCAGTACTTC.

This clone was counted once. The chain links TRBV28 to TRBJ2-1, with unresolved D. Trimming removed 1 base at V and 7 bases at J, with 8 bases between. The germline gives CDR1 MDHEN, CDR2 SYDVKM. The CDR3 contains 13 residues. The CDR3 protein is CASSLLGRNEQFF. The CDR3 DNA reads TGTGCCAGCAGTTTATTAGGCAGAAATGAGCAGTTCTTC.

This clone appeared once. The rearrangement links TRBV7-2 to TRBJ2-5, with 13 bases matching TRBD2. Germline V CDR1 and CDR2: SGHTA, FQGNSA. Losses at the gene ends were 5 bases for V and 5 bases for J; bases not matched to a gene: 5. This CDR3 spans 15 amino acids. CDR3 in amino acids: CASSLTSGRFETQYF. The CDR3 DNA reads TGTGCCAGCAGCCTGACTAGCGGGAGGTTTGAGACCCAGTACTTC.

The chain carries TRBV7-9 and TRBJ1-2; D possibly corresponds to TRBD1 (5 bases). Trimming took off 1 base at V and 0 bases at J, with 9 bases between the two ends. CDR3 length: 15 amino acids. Germline V lookup: CDR1 SEHNR, CDR2 FQNEAQ (reference sequence). The CDR3 nucleotides are TGTGCCAGCAGCTTAGAAGCAGGGCCTAACTATGGCTACACCTTC. It specifies CASSLEAGPNYGYTF.

The chain employs TRBV2 and TRBJ2-7; D not certain. The CDR3 is made up of 12 amino acids. The germline CDR1 and CDR2 sequences are SNHLY and FYNNEI. Trimming took off 1 base at V and 7 bases at J, with 8 bases between the two ends. DNA for the CDR3: TGTGCCAGCAGTGAAGGCTATTCAGAGCAGTACTTC. Its translation: CASSEGYSEQYF.

The chain employs TRBV28 and TRBJ2-1; TRBD2 matches at 9 bases. With V trimmed by 5 bases and J by 7 bases, 18 bases remained unmatched. The CDR3 spans 18 residues. Germline lookup yields CDR1 MDHEN and CDR2 SYDVKM. CDR3 sequence: CASSLPPLFRAGGNEQFF. CDR3 DNA: TGTGCCAGCAGTCTCCCCCCCCTCTTTCGGGCGGGAGGGAATGAGCAGTTCTTC.

V usage is TRBV30 and J usage is TRBJ2-5, with 8 positions matching TRBD2. The CDR3 length is 16 residues. Germline V lookup: CDR1 GTSNPN, CDR2 SVGIG (reference sequence). V shed 7 bases and J 5 bases; nucleotides not matched to a gene: 18. In DNA form, the CDR3 reads TGTGCCTTACTTGCGGTGACTAGCGACAAGTACGAGACCCAGTACTTC. This gives the protein CALLAVTSDKYETQYF.